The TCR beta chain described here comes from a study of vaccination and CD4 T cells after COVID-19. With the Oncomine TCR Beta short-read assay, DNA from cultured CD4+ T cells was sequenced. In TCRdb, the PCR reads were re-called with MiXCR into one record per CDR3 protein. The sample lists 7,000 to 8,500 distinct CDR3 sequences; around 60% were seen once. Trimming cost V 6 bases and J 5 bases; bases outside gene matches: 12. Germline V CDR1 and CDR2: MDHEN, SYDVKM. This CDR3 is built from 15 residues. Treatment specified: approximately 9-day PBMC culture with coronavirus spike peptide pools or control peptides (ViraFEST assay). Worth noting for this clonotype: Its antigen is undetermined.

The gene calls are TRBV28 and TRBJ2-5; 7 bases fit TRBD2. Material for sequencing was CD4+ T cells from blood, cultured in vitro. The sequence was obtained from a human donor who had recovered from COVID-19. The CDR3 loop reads CASSLLTVGGETQYF. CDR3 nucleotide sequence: TGTGCCAGCAGCCTCCTTACCGTGGGAGGGGAGACCCAGTACTTC.